The 9 T cell receptor beta chains presented below share a single source sample, sequenced in a study of vaccination and CD4 T cells after COVID-19. Cultured CD4+ T cell DNA was sequenced using the Oncomine TCR Beta short-read assay. Each CDR3 protein gets one entry after TCRdb re-called the PCR reads with MiXCR. The table lists 10,000 to 13,000 distinct CDR3 sequences, under 70% of them singletons, with almost 35% in the top ten. These receptors' antigens are unknown. Treatment indicated: approximately 11-day PBMC culture with coronavirus spike peptide pools or control peptides (ViraFEST assay). What was sequenced was CD4+ T cells from blood, cultured in vitro. These receptors were taken from a human donor who had recovered from COVID-19.

This clonotype turned up a few times. This chain connects TRBV6-2 or TRBV6-3 to TRBJ1-2; D gene ambiguous. In germline, CDR1 is MNHEY, CDR2 SVGEGT. The CDR3 consists of 14 residues. Between the trimmed V and J ends, which lost 7 bases and 3 bases, there was a span of 15 bases. Here the CDR3 DNA reads TGTGCCAGCAAGAACTCTGGGGTTTACTATGGCTACACCTTC. This codes for CASKNSGVYYGYTF.

The genes are TRBV6-5 and TRBJ1-1; D remains ambiguous. The CDR3 is 13 residues long. The germline CDR1 and CDR2 sequences are MNHEY and SVGAGI. V shed 3 bases and J shed 1 base, with 6 bases lying between them. The CDR3 spells CASSYTQNTEAFF. In nucleotides, the CDR3 is TGTGCCAGCAGTTATACCCAGAACACTGAAGCTTTCTTT.

This clonotype has just a few counts. This sequence joins TRBV20-1 and TRBJ2-2, with D uncertain. Trimming cost V 6 bases and J 2 bases, with 7 bases left between them. Per germline, CDR1 DFQATT and CDR2 SNEGSKA (reference sequence). This CDR3 contains 12 residues. The CDR3 loop reads CSARHNTGELFF. The CDR3 DNA reads TGCAGTGCAAGACATAACACCGGGGAGCTGTTTTTT.

In this sample, this clonotype turned up a few times. The chain combines TRBV25-1 with TRBJ2-3; D may correspond to TRBD1 or TRBD2 (5 bases each). Germline values: CDR1 MGHDK, CDR2 SYGVNS. This CDR3 contains 13 residues. The V end was cut by 3 bases, the J end by 1 base, with 5 bases between. The CDR3 sequence is CASSEGGTDTQYF. DNA for the CDR3: TGTGCCAGCAGTGAGGGGGGCACAGATACGCAGTATTTT.

V and J are TRBV20-1 and TRBJ1-3; TRBD1 is a possible D gene (5 bases). This CDR3 is built from 15 residues. Trimming pared 2 bases from V and 0 bases from J, leaving 11 bases between. Germline assignment: CDR1 DFQATT and CDR2 SNEGSKA (reference sequence). CDR3 DNA: TGCAGTGCTAGACCCGGGACCAACTCTGGAAACACCATATATTTT. Residues: CSARPGTNSGNTIYF.

The chain links TRBV12-3 or TRBV12-4 to TRBJ2-7; 11 nucleotides align to TRBD2. Trimming removed 1 base from V and 3 bases from J; junction bases left unmatched: 2. This CDR3 has 15 amino acids. For the CDR3, the DNA is TGTGCCAGCAGTTTAGGACTAGCGGGGATCTACGAGCAGTACTTC. Protein: CASSLGLAGIYEQYF.

The chain recombines TRBV11-3 with TRBJ1-1, with a weak D call TRBD1 (5 bases). This CDR3 comprises 14 residues. Germline lookup yields CDR1 SGHNT and CDR2 YENEEA. The ends were cut back, 5 bases at V and 4 bases at J, with 14 bases in the middle. CDR3 sequence (DNA): TGTGCCAGCAGCCCAGGGAATGGAGGCACTGAAGCTTTCTTT. Encoded protein: CASSPGNGGTEAFF.

This clonotype appeared once. V usage is TRBV20-1 and J usage is TRBJ2-7; 10 positions agree with TRBD2. V lost 2 bases to trimming and J lost 6 bases; unmatched junction nucleotides: 7. The CDR3 has 14 residues. CDR1 is DFQATT and CDR2 is SNEGSKA in the germline V gene (reference sequence). DNA for the CDR3: TGCAGTGCTAGATTAGCGGGAGGCCTCGGCGAGCAGTACTTC. Amino acid sequence: CSARLAGGLGEQYF.

J is TRBJ1-1 and V is TRBV20-1, with D perhaps TRBD1 (5 bases). The V and J ends lost 3 bases and 8 bases respectively, with 13 bases between them. CDR1 is DFQATT, CDR2 SNEGSKA, per germline (reference sequence). CDR3 size: 12 residues. The CDR3 loop reads CSASLGLGEAFF. CDR3 nucleotide sequence: TGCAGTGCTAGCCTGGGGCTCGGCGAAGCTTTCTTT.